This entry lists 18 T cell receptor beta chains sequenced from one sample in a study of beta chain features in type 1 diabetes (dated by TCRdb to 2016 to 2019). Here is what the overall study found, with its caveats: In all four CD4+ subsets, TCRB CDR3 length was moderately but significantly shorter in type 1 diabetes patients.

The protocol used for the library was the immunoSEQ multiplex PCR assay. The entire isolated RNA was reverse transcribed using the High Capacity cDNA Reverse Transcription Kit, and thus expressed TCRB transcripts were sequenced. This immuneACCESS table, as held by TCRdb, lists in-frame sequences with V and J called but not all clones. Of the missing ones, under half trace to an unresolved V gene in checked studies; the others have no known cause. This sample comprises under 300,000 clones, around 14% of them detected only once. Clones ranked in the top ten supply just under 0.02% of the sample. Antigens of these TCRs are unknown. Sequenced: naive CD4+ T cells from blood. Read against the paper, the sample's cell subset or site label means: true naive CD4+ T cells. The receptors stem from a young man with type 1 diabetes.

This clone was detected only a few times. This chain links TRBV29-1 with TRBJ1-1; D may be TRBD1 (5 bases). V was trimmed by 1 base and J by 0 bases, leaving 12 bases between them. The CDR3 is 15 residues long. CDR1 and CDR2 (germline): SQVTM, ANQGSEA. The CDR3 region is CSVEGGRGMNTEAFF. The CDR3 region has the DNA TGCAGCGTTGAAGGAGGTAGGGGCATGAACACTGAAGCTTTCTTT.

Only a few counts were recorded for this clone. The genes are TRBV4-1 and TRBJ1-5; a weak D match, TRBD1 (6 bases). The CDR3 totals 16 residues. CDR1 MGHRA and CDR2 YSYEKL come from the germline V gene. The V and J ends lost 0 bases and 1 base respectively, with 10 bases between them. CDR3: CASSQDGQGSNQPQHF. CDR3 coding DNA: TGCGCCAGCAGCCAAGACGGTCAGGGGAGCAATCAGCCCCAGCATTTT.

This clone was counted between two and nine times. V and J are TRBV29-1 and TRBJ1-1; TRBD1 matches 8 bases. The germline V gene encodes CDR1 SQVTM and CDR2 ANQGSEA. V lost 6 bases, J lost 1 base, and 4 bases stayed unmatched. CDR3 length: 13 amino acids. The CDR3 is CSVAQGANTEAFF. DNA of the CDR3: TGCAGCGTAGCCCAGGGGGCGAACACTGAAGCTTTCTTT.

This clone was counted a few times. CDR3 loop: CASSVASGSDTDTQYF. The DNA for the CDR3 is TGTGCCAGCTCAGTTGCTAGCGGGTCTGACACAGATACGCAGTATTTT. The chain combines TRBV18 with TRBJ2-3; TRBD2 agrees at 8 bases. The CDR3 has 16 residues. V was clipped by 5 bases and J by 2 bases; unmatched bases: 9. From germline, CDR1 is KGHSH and CDR2 LQKENI.

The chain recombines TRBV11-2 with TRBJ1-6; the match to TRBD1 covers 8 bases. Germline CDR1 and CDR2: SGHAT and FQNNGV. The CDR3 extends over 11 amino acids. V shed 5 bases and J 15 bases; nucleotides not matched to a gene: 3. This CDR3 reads CASSDRGSLHF. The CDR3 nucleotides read TGTGCCAGCAGCGACAGGGGCAGCCTCCACTTT.

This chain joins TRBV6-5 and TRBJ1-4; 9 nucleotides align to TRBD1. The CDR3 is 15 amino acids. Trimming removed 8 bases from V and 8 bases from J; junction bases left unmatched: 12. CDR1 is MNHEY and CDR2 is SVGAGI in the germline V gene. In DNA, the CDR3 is TGTGCCAGCCGGGACAGGGTGTCTCCTGGGGAAAAACTGTTTTTT. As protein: CASRDRVSPGEKLFF.

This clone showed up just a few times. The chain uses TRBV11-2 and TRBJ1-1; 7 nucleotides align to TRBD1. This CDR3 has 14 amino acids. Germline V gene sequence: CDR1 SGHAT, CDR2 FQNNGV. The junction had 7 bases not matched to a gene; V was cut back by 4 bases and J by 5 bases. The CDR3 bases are TGTGCCAGCAGCTCCTTCCAGGGGGTGACTGAAGCTTTCTTT. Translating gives CASSSFQGVTEAFF.

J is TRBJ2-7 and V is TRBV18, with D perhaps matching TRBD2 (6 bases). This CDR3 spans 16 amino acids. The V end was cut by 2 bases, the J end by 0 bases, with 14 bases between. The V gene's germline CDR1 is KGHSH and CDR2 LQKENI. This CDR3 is CASSPRAGRSSYEQYF. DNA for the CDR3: TGTGCCAGCTCACCAAGGGCAGGGAGGAGCTCCTACGAGCAGTACTTC.

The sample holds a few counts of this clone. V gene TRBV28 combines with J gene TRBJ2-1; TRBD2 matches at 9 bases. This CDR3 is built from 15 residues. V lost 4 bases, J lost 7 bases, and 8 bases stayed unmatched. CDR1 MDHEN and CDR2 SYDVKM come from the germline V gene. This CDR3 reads CASSSPSGKRNEQFF. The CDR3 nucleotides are TGTGCCAGCAGTTCTCCTAGCGGGAAAAGGAATGAGCAGTTCTTC.

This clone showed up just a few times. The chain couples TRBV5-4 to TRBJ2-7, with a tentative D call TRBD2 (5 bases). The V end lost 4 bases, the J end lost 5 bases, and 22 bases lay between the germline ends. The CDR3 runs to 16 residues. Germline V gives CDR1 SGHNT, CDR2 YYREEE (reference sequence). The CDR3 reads CASSRLQSQPAHEQYF. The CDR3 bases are TGTGCCAGCAGCAGACTACAGAGCCAACCAGCCCACGAGCAGTACTTC.

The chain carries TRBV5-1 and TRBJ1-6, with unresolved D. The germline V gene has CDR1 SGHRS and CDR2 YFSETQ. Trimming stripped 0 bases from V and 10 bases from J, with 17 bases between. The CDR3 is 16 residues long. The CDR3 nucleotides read TGCGCCAGCAGCTTGGGGAATACGTGGGCCAGCTCACCCCTCCACTTT. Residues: CASSLGNTWASSPLHF.

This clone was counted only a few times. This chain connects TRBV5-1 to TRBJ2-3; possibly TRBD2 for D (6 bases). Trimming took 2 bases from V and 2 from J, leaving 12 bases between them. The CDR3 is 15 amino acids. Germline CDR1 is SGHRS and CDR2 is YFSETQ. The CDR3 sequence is CASSLTGGDTDTQYF. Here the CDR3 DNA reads TGCGCCAGCAGCTTAACCGGCGGGGACACAGATACGCAGTATTTT.

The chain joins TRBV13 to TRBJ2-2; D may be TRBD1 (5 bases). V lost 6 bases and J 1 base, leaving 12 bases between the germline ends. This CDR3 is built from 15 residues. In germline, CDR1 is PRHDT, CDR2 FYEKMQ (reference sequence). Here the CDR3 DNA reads TGTGCCAGCAGTACCCAGGGTAGGAACACCGGGGAGCTGTTTTTT. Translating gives CASSTQGRNTGELFF. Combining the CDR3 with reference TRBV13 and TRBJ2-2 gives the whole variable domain AAGVIQSPRHLIKEKRETATLKCYPIPRHDTVYWYQQGPGQDPQFLISFYEKMQSDKGSIPDRFSAQQFSDYHSELNMSSLELGDSALYFCASSTQGRNTGELFFGEGSRLTVL.

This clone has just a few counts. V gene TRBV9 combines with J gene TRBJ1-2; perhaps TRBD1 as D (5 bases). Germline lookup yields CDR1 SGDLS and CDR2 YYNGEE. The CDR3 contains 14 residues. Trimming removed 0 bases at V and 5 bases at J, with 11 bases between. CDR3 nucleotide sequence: TGTGCCAGCAGCGTAGCTACGGGGGGGTATGGCTACACCTTC. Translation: CASSVATGGYGYTF.

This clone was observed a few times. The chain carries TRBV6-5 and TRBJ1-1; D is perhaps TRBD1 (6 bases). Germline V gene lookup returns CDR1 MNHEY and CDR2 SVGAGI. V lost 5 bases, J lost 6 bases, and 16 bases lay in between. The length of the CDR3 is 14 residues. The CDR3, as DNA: TGTGCCAGCAGTGAAACGTTTGGGGGCCCTGAAGCTTTCTTT. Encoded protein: CASSETFGGPEAFF.

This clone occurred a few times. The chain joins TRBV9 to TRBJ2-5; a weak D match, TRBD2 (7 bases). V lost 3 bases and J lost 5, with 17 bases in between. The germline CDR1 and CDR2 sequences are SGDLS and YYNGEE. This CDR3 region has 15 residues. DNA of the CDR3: TGTGCCAGCAGCGCCTCGGGGGGCGGACGGGAGACCCAGTACTTC. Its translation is CASSASGGGRETQYF.

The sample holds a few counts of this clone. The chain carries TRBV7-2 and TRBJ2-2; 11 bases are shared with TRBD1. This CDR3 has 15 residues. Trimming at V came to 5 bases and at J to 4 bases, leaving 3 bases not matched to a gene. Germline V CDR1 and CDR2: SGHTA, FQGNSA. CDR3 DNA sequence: TGTGCCAGCAGCCAGGGACAGGGGGGCACCGGGGAGCTGTTTTTT. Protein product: CASSQGQGGTGELFF.

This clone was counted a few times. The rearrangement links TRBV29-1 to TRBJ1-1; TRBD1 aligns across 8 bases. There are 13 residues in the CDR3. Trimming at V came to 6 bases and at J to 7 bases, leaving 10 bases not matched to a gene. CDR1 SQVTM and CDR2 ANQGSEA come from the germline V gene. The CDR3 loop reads CSVVRTGFGEAFF. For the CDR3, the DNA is TGCAGCGTCGTAAGGACAGGGTTCGGTGAAGCTTTCTTT.